This T cell receptor beta chain appears in the sequencing data of a study of identical twins. In TCRdb, the 5' RACE reads were re-called with MiXCR into one record per CDR3 protein. The sample lists 1,800,000 or so distinct CDR3 sequences, around 29% occurring once. Points on this clonotype: The antigen is not known.

Notes on the study in general: Invariant populations such as MAIT and iNKT cells could partly muddle zero-insertion analyses.

Trimming cost V 6 bases and J 1 base; bases outside gene matches: 8. The CDR3 consists of 16 residues. The chain uses TRBV12-3 or TRBV12-4 and TRBJ2-7; the match to TRBD1 covers 11 bases. The sequence was obtained from a newborn girl in good health. Sample: cord blood. The CDR3 spells CASSSPDRGRSYEQYF. In nucleotides, the CDR3 is TGTGCCAGCAGCTCCCCGGACAGGGGGCGATCCTACGAGCAGTACTTC.